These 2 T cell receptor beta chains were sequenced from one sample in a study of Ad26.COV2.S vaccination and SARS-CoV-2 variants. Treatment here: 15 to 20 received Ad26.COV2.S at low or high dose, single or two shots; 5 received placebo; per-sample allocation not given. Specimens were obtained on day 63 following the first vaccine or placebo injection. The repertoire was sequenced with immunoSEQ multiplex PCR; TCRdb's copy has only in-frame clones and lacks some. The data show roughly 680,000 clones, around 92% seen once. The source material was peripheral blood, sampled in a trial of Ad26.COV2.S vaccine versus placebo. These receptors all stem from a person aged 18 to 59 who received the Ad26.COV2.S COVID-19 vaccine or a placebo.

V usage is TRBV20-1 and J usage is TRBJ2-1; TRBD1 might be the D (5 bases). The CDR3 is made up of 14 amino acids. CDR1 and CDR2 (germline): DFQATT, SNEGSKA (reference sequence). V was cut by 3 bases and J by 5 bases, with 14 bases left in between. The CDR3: CSASRGLADNEQFF. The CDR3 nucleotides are TGCAGTGCTAGTAGGGGCCTTGCGGACAATGAGCAGTTCTTC.

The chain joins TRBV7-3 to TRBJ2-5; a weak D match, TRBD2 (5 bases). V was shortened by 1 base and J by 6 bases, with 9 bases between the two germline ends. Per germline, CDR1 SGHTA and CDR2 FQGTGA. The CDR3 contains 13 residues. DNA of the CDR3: TGTGCCAGCAGCTTAAATAGCGCCCAGACCCAGTACTTC. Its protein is CASSLNSAQTQYF.